The 31 T cell receptor beta chains reported below all come from one sample, sequenced in a study of vaccination and CD4 T cells after COVID-19. Scientists ran DNA taken from cultured CD4+ T cells through the Oncomine TCR Beta short-read assay for sequencing. One entry per CDR3 protein results from TCRdb running MiXCR on the PCR reads. The top ten hold roughly 8% of the sample, which has about 13,000 distinct CDR3 sequences, roughly 45% seen once. The treatment: 10-day PBMC culture with coronavirus spike peptide pools or control peptides (ViraFEST assay). Antigens of these TCRs are unknown. This material consisted of CD4+ T cells from blood, cultured in vitro, taken after SARS-CoV-2 vaccination. Receptor source: a human donor who had recovered from COVID-19.

V usage is TRBV3-1 and J usage is TRBJ1-2, with 8 bases aligning to TRBD1. The CDR3 consists of 14 residues. J gave up 4 bases and V 1 base, and 2 bases lay outside the gene matches. Germline CDR1 LGHDT, CDR2 YNNKEL (reference sequence). The CDR3 nucleotides are TGTGCCAGCAGCCAAGGGACAGGGTCCTATGGCTACACCTTC. Protein product: CASSQGTGSYGYTF.

J is TRBJ2-2 and V is TRBV28; D is perhaps TRBD1 or TRBD2 (5 bases each). The CDR3 consists of 16 residues. With 7 bases removed from V and 6 bases from J, the gap between germline ends came to 21 bases. Germline CDR1 MDHEN, CDR2 SYDVKM. The chain's CDR3 is CASMPVGAGWSGELFF. CDR3 nucleotides: TGTGCCAGCATGCCAGTCGGGGCAGGGTGGTCCGGGGAGCTGTTTTTT.

This clonotype occurred a few times. The gene calls are TRBV2 and TRBJ1-3, with 7 bases aligning to TRBD1. Germline V gene lookup returns CDR1 SNHLY and CDR2 FYNNEI. The J segment lost 0 bases and the V segment lost 10 bases, leaving 6 bases of the junction unmatched. This CDR3 comprises 14 residues. In nucleotides, the CDR3 is TGTGCCATAGACAGGGATTCCTCTGGAAACACCATATATTTT. Translating gives CAIDRDSSGNTIYF. Filled out from reference TRBV2 and TRBJ1-3, the complete variable domain reads EPEVTQTPSHQVTQMGQEVILRCVPISNHLYFYWYRQILGQKVEFLVSFYNNEISEKSEIFDDQFSVERPDGSNFTLKIRSTKLEDSAMYFCAIDRDSSGNTIYFGEGSWLTVV.

The chain has TRBV25-1 and TRBJ1-1; 10 positions match TRBD1. This CDR3 has 17 residues. Trimming cost V 4 bases and J 3 bases; bases outside gene matches: 11. Germline CDR1 MGHDK, CDR2 SYGVNS. CDR3 loop: CASSVGPRQGADTEAFF. The CDR3, as DNA: TGTGCCAGCAGTGTTGGGCCCCGACAGGGGGCGGACACTGAAGCTTTCTTT. The whole variable domain, filled in from reference TRBV25-1 and TRBJ1-1, reads EADIYQTPRYLVIGTGKKITLECSQTMGHDKMYWYQQDPGMELHLIHYSYGVNSTEKGDLSSESTVSRIRTEHFPLTLESARPSHTSQYLCASSVGPRQGADTEAFFGQGTRLTVV.

The chain is built from TRBV28 and TRBJ1-1; D ambiguous. The germline V gene encodes CDR1 MDHEN and CDR2 SYDVKM. The V end was cut by 2 bases, the J end by 3 bases, with 4 bases between. The CDR3 runs 12 residues. The CDR3 region has the DNA TGTGCCAGCAGTTTAGGGGACACTGAAGCTTTCTTT. It specifies CASSLGDTEAFF.

The chain couples TRBV18 to TRBJ2-7, with TRBD2 identical over 9 bases. This CDR3 is built from 20 residues. Germline assignment: CDR1 KGHSH and CDR2 LQKENI. Germline trimming cut 1 base from V and 4 bases from J; bases unmatched to any gene: 20. The CDR3 nucleotides read TGTGCCAGCTCACCACAGGCCGCTAGCGGGACGTTGCGGAGAGGGTACGAGCAGTACTTC. Protein product: CASSPQAASGTLRRGYEQYF.

The chain has TRBV6-1 and TRBJ2-7; D ambiguous. The length of the CDR3 is 13 residues. Looked up from germline, CDR1 is MNHNS and CDR2 is SASEGT. Between the trimmed V and J ends, which lost 6 bases and 9 bases, there was a span of 18 bases. CDR3 amino acids: CASSTGPIYGQYF. CDR3 DNA: TGTGCCAGCAGCACCGGACCGATTTATGGGCAGTACTTC.

The V call is TRBV12-3 or TRBV12-4, the J call TRBJ1-4; TRBD1 might be the D (5 bases). The V and J ends lost 3 bases and 15 bases respectively, with 14 bases between them. The CDR3 totals 12 residues. The CDR3 sequence: CASSFGGQGMFF. Here the CDR3 DNA reads TGTGCCAGCAGTTTTGGGGGTCAAGGGATGTTTTTT.

The chain uses TRBV20-1 and TRBJ2-5; 8 bases align to TRBD2. Germline-derived CDR1 and CDR2 are DFQATT and SNEGSKA (reference sequence). Trimming took 6 bases from V and 5 from J; bases not matched to a gene: 14. The CDR3 loop spans 15 amino acids. Here the CDR3 reads CSATLSGGRLETQYF. CDR3 bases: TGCAGTGCCACCCTTAGCGGCGGGAGGTTGGAGACCCAGTACTTC.

The rearrangement uses TRBV10-2 and TRBJ2-5, with TRBD1 matching over 10 bases. The CDR3 extends over 15 amino acids. V shed 6 bases and J 5 bases; nucleotides not matched to a gene: 9. Germline CDR1 is WSHSY and CDR2 is SAAADI. The CDR3 bases are TGCGCCAGCAGCCGGGACAGGGGTGGAGGTGAGACCCAGTACTTC. Residues: CASSRDRGGGETQYF.

The J gene is TRBJ1-1, the V gene TRBV7-2; D not certain. CDR1 SGHTA and CDR2 FQGNSA come from the germline V gene. This CDR3 contains 12 residues. V was pared by 4 bases and J by 7 bases, with 10 bases between. The CDR3 sequence is CASSSDTFEAFF. The CDR3 DNA follows: TGTGCCAGCAGCTCCGACACATTTGAAGCTTTCTTT.

V and J are TRBV6-1 and TRBJ2-7; 12 nucleotides line up with TRBD2. The V gene end was trimmed by 1 base and the J gene end by 11 bases; junction bases not matched to a gene: 6. Germline-derived CDR1 and CDR2 are MNHNS and SASEGT. This CDR3 has 14 amino acids. CDR3 protein: CASSEGTSGTGEYF. Written as DNA, the CDR3 is TGTGCCAGCAGTGAAGGGACTAGCGGGACCGGGGAGTACTTC.

The CDR3 DNA reads TGTGCCATCAGTCCGAACAGGGTCAAGAAAGGCTACACCTTC. Encoded protein: CAISPNRVKKGYTF. The chain couples TRBV10-3 to TRBJ1-2; D is perhaps TRBD1 (6 bases). Trimming removed 5 bases from V and 8 bases from J, with 18 bases in between. The CDR3 contains 14 residues. Germline V lookup: CDR1 ENHRY, CDR2 SYGVKD.

V is TRBV10-2 and J is TRBJ1-6; tentatively, D is TRBD1 (6 bases). V dropped 4 bases and J dropped 8 bases, with 9 bases sitting between them. The CDR3 is 13 residues long. Germline V CDR1 and CDR2: WSHSY, SAAADI. CDR3 DNA: TGCGCCAGCAGTGGGAGGGGGGATTCACCCCTCCACTTT. This gives the protein CASSGRGDSPLHF.

This clonotype was found a few times. The V and J genes are TRBV7-3 and TRBJ2-3; maybe TRBD2 (6 bases). Trimming removed 8 bases from V and 4 bases from J, with 22 bases in between. This CDR3 contains 16 residues. Germline CDR1 and CDR2: SGHTA and FQGTGA. This CDR3 reads CASAFQAGYPPDTQYF. For the CDR3, the DNA is TGTGCCAGCGCATTCCAGGCGGGATACCCCCCAGATACGCAGTATTTT.

This clonotype was picked up one time. The rearrangement links TRBV6-1 to TRBJ2-3; D may correspond to TRBD1 or TRBD2 (6 bases each). Germline CDR1 reads MNHNS; CDR2 reads SASEGT. The CDR3 has 16 residues. V lost 1 base, J lost 2 bases, and 13 bases lay in between. CDR3 protein: CASSEGQGGHTDTQYF. In DNA form, the CDR3 reads TGTGCCAGCAGTGAAGGACAAGGGGGGCACACAGATACGCAGTATTTT.

V usage is TRBV2 and J usage is TRBJ2-5, with D perhaps matching TRBD1 (6 bases). CDR1 is SNHLY, CDR2 FYNNEI, per germline. This CDR3 is built from 14 residues. The V and J ends lost 4 bases and 1 base respectively, with 10 bases between them. CDR3 sequence: CASSVNRVQETQYF. CDR3 nucleotides: TGTGCCAGCAGTGTAAACAGGGTCCAAGAGACCCAGTACTTC.

This clonotype has a handful of counts. The chain links TRBV20-1 to TRBJ1-5; 8 bases align to TRBD1. CDR3 size: 13 residues. J gave up 6 bases and V 6 bases, and 7 bases lay outside the gene matches. Germline V gene lookup returns CDR1 DFQATT and CDR2 SNEGSKA (reference sequence). The CDR3 DNA reads TGCAGTGCCGGCAGGGGGCCTGGTCAGCCCCAGCATTTT. It yields the protein CSAGRGPGQPQHF.

The chain has TRBV20-1 and TRBJ1-5; D uncertain. Trimming removed 3 bases from V and 0 bases from J, with 18 bases in between. The CDR3 runs to 17 residues. From germline, CDR1 is DFQATT and CDR2 SNEGSKA (reference sequence). This chain's CDR3 is CSASSFEDVGSNQPQHF. In DNA form, the CDR3 reads TGCAGTGCTAGTTCTTTCGAAGACGTCGGTAGCAATCAGCCCCAGCATTTT.

The chain joins TRBV27 to TRBJ1-1, with D possibly being TRBD1 (6 bases). The V gene lost 5 bases and the J gene lost 11 bases, with 18 bases spanning the gap. Germline V gene lookup returns CDR1 MNHEY and CDR2 SMNVEV (reference sequence). There are 13 residues in the CDR3. Written as DNA, the CDR3 is TGTGCCAGCAGTGACTACGGGGGGCCGGGGGCTTTCTTT. Translated: CASSDYGGPGAFF.

This clonotype has just a few counts. The gene calls are TRBV6-1 and TRBJ2-7; D possibly uses TRBD1 or TRBD2 (6 bases each). Per germline, CDR1 MNHNS and CDR2 SASEGT. Deletions cut 3 bases from V and 6 bases from J, with 18 bases between. CDR3 length: 15 amino acids. This chain's CDR3 is CASSDRVEGGSEQYF. DNA for the CDR3: TGTGCCAGCAGTGATAGGGTCGAGGGGGGCTCCGAGCAGTACTTC.

The rearrangement joins TRBV4-2 to TRBJ2-3; 8 bases align to TRBD2. J gave up 6 bases and V 2 bases, and 10 bases lay outside the gene matches. The CDR3 has 16 amino acids. Per germline, CDR1 LGHNA and CDR2 YNFKEQ. The CDR3 reads CASSQRQAGDHDTQYF. In nucleotides, the CDR3 is TGTGCCAGCAGCCAAAGACAAGCGGGAGACCACGATACGCAGTATTTT.

The chain couples TRBV20-1 to TRBJ2-7, with TRBD2 identical over 14 bases. Germline V gives CDR1 DFQATT, CDR2 SNEGSKA (reference sequence). V dropped 4 bases and J dropped 6; count of bases not matched to a gene: 2. This CDR3 has 13 amino acids. DNA for the CDR3: TGCAGTGCTACGGGACTAGCGGGAGCCGAGCAGTACTTC. Translation: CSATGLAGAEQYF.

The V and J genes are TRBV25-1 and TRBJ2-7; 8 nucleotides align to TRBD2. This CDR3 has 15 residues. Per germline, CDR1 MGHDK and CDR2 SYGVNS. J gave up 2 bases and V 3 bases, and 6 bases lay outside the gene matches. As DNA, the CDR3 is TGTGCCAGCAGTGACGGGGGGGGAGGTCCCTACGAGCAGTACTTC. It yields the protein CASSDGGGGPYEQYF.

This clonotype was seen only a few times. The CDR3 reads CASSDGGPADTQYF. The CDR3 DNA is TGTGCCAGCAGTGATGGGGGGCCCGCAGATACGCAGTATTTT. The J gene is TRBJ2-3, the V gene TRBV2; D may be TRBD1 or TRBD2 (6 bases each). Germline V gives CDR1 SNHLY, CDR2 FYNNEI. CDR3 size: 14 residues. V was shortened by 3 bases and J by 4 bases, with 11 bases between the two germline ends.

The genes are TRBV6-2 or TRBV6-3 and TRBJ2-1; 7 bases map to TRBD2. This CDR3 is built from 13 residues. Germline-derived CDR1 and CDR2 are MNHEY and SVGEGT. The J segment lost 10 bases and the V segment lost 0 bases, leaving 3 bases of the junction unmatched. The DNA of the CDR3 is TGTGCCAGCAGTTACTCCGGGAGGCCAGAGCAGTTCTTC. Amino acid sequence: CASSYSGRPEQFF.

This clonotype qualifies as medium-sized. The chain joins TRBV6-1 to TRBJ1-4; 7 bases align to TRBD1. V lost 7 bases and J lost 6; bases outside the gene matches: 11. CDR1 is MNHNS and CDR2 is SASEGT in the germline V gene. The CDR3 consists of 15 residues. CDR3 nucleotides: TGTGCCAGCATGGGACAGAATGTAGGGGATGAAAAACTGTTTTTT. It specifies CASMGQNVGDEKLFF.

The gene calls are TRBV12-5 and TRBJ2-3; no firm D call. Germline V gene data show CDR1 as LGHNT and CDR2 as FRNRAP. V gave up 5 bases and J gave up 1 base, with 7 bases separating them. The CDR3 runs 13 residues. The CDR3 protein is CASGKSGTDTQYF. The CDR3 DNA reads TGTGCTAGTGGTAAAAGCGGCACAGATACGCAGTATTTT.

The chain combines TRBV5-6 with TRBJ2-5, with D uncertain. V was shortened by 4 bases and J by 1 base, with 11 bases between the two germline ends. Germline lookup yields CDR1 SGHDT and CDR2 YYEEEE. The CDR3 loop spans 14 amino acids. DNA for the CDR3: TGTGCCAGCAGCCGTACGGGCCCCCAAGAGACCCAGTACTTC. Its translation is CASSRTGPQETQYF.

The chain couples TRBV6-1 to TRBJ2-7; D is possibly TRBD2 (7 bases). Deletions cut 4 bases from V and 5 bases from J, with 18 bases between. Germline assignment: CDR1 MNHNS and CDR2 SASEGT. CDR3 size: 15 residues. Here the CDR3 DNA reads TGTGCCAGCAGTGCCCGGGGGGCCCCTGGAGACGAGCAGTACTTC. This gives the protein CASSARGAPGDEQYF.

The gene calls are TRBV19 and TRBJ1-5; D call uncertain. This CDR3 has 12 residues. Trimming pared 2 bases from V and 5 bases from J, leaving 4 bases between. Germline CDR1 reads LNHDA; CDR2 reads SQIVND (reference sequence). The CDR3 DNA reads TGTGCCAGTAGTATATCAGATCAGCCCCAGCATTTT. Translation gives CASSISDQPQHF.